This T cell receptor beta chain was sequenced during a study of monozygotic twins with inflammatory bowel disease. A template switching step added UMIs, each with a 6-nucleotide sample barcode. Reprocessing the 5' RACE reads, TCRdb reports a single entry for every CDR3 protein and omits DNA. Across about 210,000 distinct CDR3 sequences, the top ten clones capture roughly 8% of the sample. Findings and caveats of the study: Especially where disease activity was present, IBD patients had fewer clonotypes in common with others than healthy twins did.

A note on this clonotype: The target antigen is unknown.

CDR1 and CDR2 (germline): LNHNV, YYDKDF (reference sequence). The CDR3 totals 17 residues. This chain links TRBV15 with TRBJ1-4; TCRdb indicates TRBD1, and absent DNA this call remains unverified. The specimen was blood. This clonotype was obtained from a human donor with ulcerative colitis or Crohn's disease, or a healthy co-twin of an affected twin (not recorded which). CDR3 in amino acids: CATSSQAGFRTNEKLFF. The entire variable domain, with the rest obtained from reference TRBV15 and TRBJ1-4, is as follows: DAMVIQNPRYQVTQFGKPVTLSCSQTLNHNVMYWYQQKSSQAPKLLFHYYDKDFNNEADTPDNFQSRRPNTSFCFLDIRSPGLGDTAMYLCATSSQAGFRTNEKLFFGSGTQLSVL.